These T cell receptor beta chains were read from a single sample in a study of cytomegalovirus exposure and HLA in healthy donors. Sequencing was performed with immunoSEQ multiplex PCR; in TCRdb, only in-frame clones are kept and a portion is missing. Of 120,000 to 150,000 clones in the sample, around 75% were seen once. The sample comprised PBMCs. The receptors were gathered from a woman aged 30 to 39 in good health and CMV-seronegative. Both conserved end residues are part of each CDR3. D genes are given only for firm matches. Some rows have no size entry. The others give once, few or many, or a class for an expanded clone.

size,D,J,V,CDR3,DNA
-,-,TRBJ2-5,TRBV18,CASSPQGKETQYF,TGTGCCAGCTCACCTCAGGGGAAAGAGACCCAGTACTTC
-,TRBD2,TRBJ2-5,TRBV6-1,CASSVGLAWETQYF,TGTGCCAGCAGTGTAGGACTAGCGTGGGAGACCCAGTACTTC
-,TRBD1,TRBJ2-1,TRBV6-5,CASSQRQGMYNEQFF,TGTGCCAGCAGCCAGCGACAGGGGATGTACAATGAGCAGTTCTTC
-,TRBD2,TRBJ2-7,TRBV6-6,CASDSEGLAAYEQYF,TGTGCCAGCGATTCGGAAGGACTAGCAGCGTACGAGCAGTACTTC
-,-,TRBJ2-2,TRBV19,CASTPSIEHTGELFF,TGTGCCAGTACCCCATCAATCGAGCACACCGGGGAGCTGTTTTTT
few,-,TRBJ1-2,TRBV7-8,CASSLARLRNPNGYTF,TGTGCCAGCAGCTTAGCGCGGCTCCGCAATCCCAACGGCTACACCTTC
-,-,TRBJ2-1,TRBV6-6,CASSQSGVLMEFF,TGTGCCAGCAGCCAATCAGGGGTCCTAATGGAGTTCTTC
-,TRBD1,TRBJ2-5,TRBV18,CASSPLQGSGETQYF,TGTGCCAGCTCACCACTACAGGGGTCGGGAGAGACCCAGTACTTC
-,TRBD1,TRBJ2-1,TRBV9,CASSYAGTGFDEQFF,TGTGCCAGCAGCTACGCCGGGACAGGGTTCGATGAGCAGTTCTTC
few,-,TRBJ1-1,TRBV21-1,CASPPKTGRDTEAFF,TGTGCCAGCCCCCCAAAGACAGGGCGGGACACTGAAGCTTTCTTT
few,-,TRBJ2-5,TRBV5-4,CASSREETQYF,TGTGCCAGCAGCCGTGAAGAGACCCAGTACTTC
-,-,TRBJ1-2,TRBV2,CASSTPRFLGGYTF,TGTGCCAGCAGTACCCCTCGATTTTTGGGCGGCTACACCTTC
-,TRBD1,TRBJ1-2,TRBV29-1,CSAGDTGGGGYTF,TGCAGCGCTGGGGACACAGGGGGCGGCGGCTACACCTTC
-,-,TRBJ2-1,TRBV5-1,CASSGERDITREQFF,TGCGCCAGCAGCGGCGAACGGGACATAACAAGGGAGCAGTTCTTC
-,-,TRBJ1-2,TRBV2,CASSARLIRGYGYTF,TGTGCCAGCAGTGCCCGGCTAATTAGGGGATATGGCTACACCTTC
-,TRBD2,TRBJ2-1,TRBV19,CASSPLAGVKSYNEQFF,TGTGCCAGTAGTCCACTAGCGGGAGTTAAGTCCTACAATGAGCAGTTCTTC
-,-,TRBJ1-6,TRBV10-3,CAISESGPNSPLHF,TGTGCCATCAGTGAGTCGGGGCCCAATTCACCCCTCCACTTT
-,-,TRBJ2-2,TRBV9,CASSPLVGGGLNTGELFF,TGTGCCAGCAGCCCGTTAGTTGGGGGGGGCCTGAACACCGGGGAGCTGTTTTTT
-,-,TRBJ1-5,TRBV29-1,CSAREGVDQPQHF,TGCAGCGCCCGAGAAGGGGTCGATCAGCCCCAGCATTTT
-,-,TRBJ2-2,TRBV19,CATSWSGVGTGELFF,TGTGCCACCTCATGGTCAGGGGTCGGCACCGGGGAGCTGTTTTTT
-,-,TRBJ2-3,TRBV4-2,CASSQDLAGSPTDTQYF,TGTGCCAGCAGCCAAGATCTGGCGGGGAGCCCCACAGATACGCAGTATTTT
-,-,TRBJ1-2,TRBV11-2,CASSLVSQGVYGYTF,TGTGCCAGCAGCTTAGTGAGTCAAGGGGTCTATGGCTACACCTTC
-,-,TRBJ2-5,TRBV30,CAWMYGVGPQETQYF,TGTGCCTGGATGTACGGGGTAGGACCCCAAGAGACCCAGTACTTC
-,TRBD1,TRBJ1-1,TRBV7-6,CASSLAGQGTEAFF,TGTGCCAGCAGCTTAGCGGGACAGGGGACTGAAGCTTTCTTT
-,-,TRBJ1-5,TRBV19,CASSIAGSHYNQPQHF,TGTGCCAGTAGTATAGCAGGGTCCCACTACAATCAGCCCCAGCATTTT
once,TRBD2,TRBJ2-1,TRBV29-1,CSVVFSGSYNEQFF,TGCAGCGTTGTTTTTAGCGGGTCCTACAATGAGCAGTTCTTC
-,TRBD2,TRBJ2-1,TRBV5-1,CASSWRLAGANEQFF,TGCGCCAGCAGCTGGAGACTAGCGGGAGCAAATGAGCAGTTCTTC
-,-,TRBJ1-2,TRBV6-5,CASRQNTEDGYTF,TGTGCCAGTAGACAGAATACCGAGGACGGCTACACCTTC
-,-,TRBJ2-5,TRBV6-1,CASSEIEEGFDEQYF,TGTGCCAGCAGTGAAATAGAGGAGGGGTTTGATGAGCAGTACTTC